These T cell receptor beta chains were read from a single sample in a study of T cells in Graves' hyperthyroidism and ophthalmopathy. One entry per CDR3 protein, called by TCRdb with MiXCR from the multiplex PCR reads. The sample lists 400,000 or so distinct CDR3 sequences; 13% to 15% were seen once. Sample: blood. The receptors here all came from a woman younger than 45 with Graves' ophthalmopathy. CDR3s include the opening cysteine and the closing phenylalanine or tryptophan. A D gene is named only where the DNA matches it firmly. Size is stated for part of the rows, as once, few or many counts, or as a class when the clone is expanded.

>TRBV7-2|-|TRBJ2-7|many
CASSSQFEEQYF
TGTGCCAGCAGCTCCCAGTTTGAAGAGCAGTACTTC
>TRBV20-1|TRBD1|TRBJ1-2|many
CSARQGALGAYTF
TGCAGTGCTAGACAGGGGGCTCTTGGTGCCTACACCTTC
>TRBV29-1|TRBD2|TRBJ2-5|many
CSVEDWAGGETQYF
TGCAGCGTTGAAGATTGGGCGGGGGGAGAGACCCAGTACTTC
>TRBV5-5|-|TRBJ1-5|many
CASSPGGVGDQPQHF
TGTGCCAGTTCGCCCGGGGGGGTGGGGGATCAGCCCCAGCATTTT
>TRBV28|TRBD1|TRBJ2-7|many
CASRTRTGESYEQYF
TGTGCCAGCAGAACACGGACAGGGGAATCCTACGAGCAGTACTTC
>TRBV6-1|-|TRBJ1-5|-
CASSERVRGINQPQHF
TGTGCCAGCAGTGAAAGGGTCAGGGGAATAAATCAGCCCCAGCATTTT
>TRBV28|TRBD1|TRBJ1-4|many
CASSGYRGRDEKLFF
TGTGCCAGCAGTGGCTACAGGGGGCGAGATGAAAAACTGTTTTTT
>TRBV3-1|-|TRBJ2-1|once
CATGGARSNEQFF
TGTGCCACCGGCGGGGCGCGGTCCAATGAGCAGTTCTTC
>TRBV5-1|TRBD1|TRBJ1-6|many
CASSSTGGDSPLHF
TGCGCCAGCAGCTCGACAGGGGGAGATTCACCCCTCCACTTT
>TRBV6-1|-|TRBJ1-5|many
CASSHTSGGTYSNQPQHF
TGTGCCAGCAGTCACACGTCGGGGGGCACCTATAGCAATCAGCCCCAGCATTTT
>TRBV2|TRBD2|TRBJ2-7|many
CASSERLAGGIDEQYF
TGTGCCAGCAGTGAGCGACTAGCGGGGGGTATCGACGAGCAGTACTTC
>TRBV28|TRBD2|TRBJ2-5|many
CASTGGGPQKTQYF
TGTGCCAGCACGGGGGGGGGCCCCCAGAAGACCCAGTACTTC
>TRBV2|TRBD1|TRBJ1-2|many
CASKWDRAWGYTF
TGTGCCAGCAAATGGGACAGGGCCTGGGGCTACACCTTC
>TRBV2|-|TRBJ2-3|many
CASNSLGTDTQYF
TGTGCCAGCAACTCCCTCGGCACAGATACGCAGTATTTT
>TRBV7-3|-|TRBJ2-1|many
CASSLNPDYEQFF
TGTGCCAGCAGCTTAAATCCTGACTATGAGCAGTTCTTC
>TRBV6-1|-|TRBJ1-2|-
CASSETGRDYGYTF
TGTGCCAGCAGTGAAACAGGAAGGGATTATGGCTACACCTTC
>TRBV13|-|TRBJ2-2|few
CASSLEPPAGELFF
TGTGCCAGCAGCTTAGAGCCCCCCGCCGGGGAGCTGTTTTTT
>TRBV7-9|-|TRBJ2-2|many
CASSIRVTGELFF
TGTGCCAGCAGCATCAGGGTAACGGGGGAGCTGTTTTTT
>TRBV19|TRBD2|TRBJ2-1|-
CASSIVGGSSYNEQFF
TGTGCCAGTAGTATAGTTGGCGGGAGCTCCTACAATGAGCAGTTCTTC
>TRBV15|-|TRBJ2-1|many
CATTNPGPYIHEQFF
TGTGCCACCACCAACCCGGGACCCTATATTCATGAGCAGTTCTTC
>TRBV27|-|TRBJ2-2|many
CASSVGRELFF
TGTGCCAGCAGCGTCGGCCGGGAGCTGTTTTTT
>TRBV13|TRBD1|TRBJ1-4|many
CASTVITGGGEKLFF
TGTGCCAGCACCGTAATCACAGGGGGAGGCGAAAAACTGTTTTTT
>TRBV27|TRBD2|TRBJ2-7|few
CASSRGGLAPGYEQYF
TGTGCCAGCAGTCGCGGGGGACTAGCCCCCGGGTACGAGCAGTACTTC
>TRBV2|-|TRBJ1-1|many
CASNRDLNTEAFF
TGTGCCAGCAATCGCGACCTGAACACTGAAGCTTTCTTT
>TRBV29-1|-|TRBJ2-4|-
CSVAVEFVGTKNIQYF
TGCAGCGTTGCTGTAGAGTTCGTCGGGACCAAAAACATTCAGTACTTC
>TRBV6-1|-|TRBJ1-1|many
CASRSKGAYNTEAFF
TGTGCCAGCAGATCGAAGGGAGCTTATAACACTGAAGCTTTCTTT
>TRBV29-1|-|TRBJ1-4|few
CSVFEEGRKLFF
TGCAGCGTTTTCGAGGAGGGAAGAAAACTGTTTTTT
>TRBV28|TRBD1|TRBJ2-1|many
CASLPGQGQLNEQFF
TGTGCCAGCTTGCCGGGACAGGGACAACTTAATGAGCAGTTCTTC
>TRBV20-1|TRBD2|TRBJ2-5|-
CSARDWATSGDQETQYF
TGCAGTGCTAGAGATTGGGCGACTAGCGGGGATCAAGAGACCCAGTACTTC
>TRBV2|TRBD1|TRBJ1-3|once
CVSRDSSGNTIYF
TGTGTCAGCCGGGACAGCTCTGGAAACACCATATATTTT
>TRBV6-5|-|TRBJ1-1|-
CASSYSWGHSNTEAFF
TGTGCCAGCAGTTACTCGTGGGGACACTCGAACACTGAAGCTTTCTTT
>TRBV5-4|-|TRBJ1-2|-
CASSFDAAGYGYTF
TGTGCCAGCAGCTTCGATGCGGCAGGTTATGGCTACACCTTC
>TRBV19|-|TRBJ1-1|few
CASSMGGGWNTEAFF
TGTGCCAGTAGTATGGGAGGGGGTTGGAACACTGAAGCTTTCTTT
>TRBV7-8|TRBD1|TRBJ1-2|many
CASSLAMTGGLANYGYTF
TGTGCCAGCAGCTTAGCCATGACAGGGGGTCTGGCTAACTATGGCTACACCTTC
>TRBV28|TRBD1|TRBJ2-5|many
CASSTPGTGGETQYF
TGTGCCAGCAGTACCCCCGGGACAGGGGGCGAGACCCAGTACTTC
>TRBV7-3|-|TRBJ2-1|few
CASSPGTFYNEQFF
TGTGCCAGCAGCCCAGGGACTTTTTACAATGAGCAGTTCTTC
>TRBV20-1|-|TRBJ1-1|many
CSARTGITEAFF
TGCAGTGCTAGAACAGGAATCACTGAAGCTTTCTTT
>TRBV28|TRBD1|TRBJ1-1|many
CASSSSDRGRAFF
TGTGCCAGCAGTTCCTCGGACAGGGGGCGAGCTTTCTTT
>TRBV19|-|TRBJ2-7|-
CASSMGGGYNEQYF
TGTGCCAGTAGTATGGGAGGGGGTTACAACGAGCAGTACTTC
>TRBV7-2|TRBD2|TRBJ2-5|many
CASSTTSDQETQYF
TGTGCCAGCAGCACGACTAGCGATCAAGAGACCCAGTACTTC
>TRBV5-1|TRBD2|TRBJ2-1|many
CASNQLAGGRSEQFF
TGCGCCAGCAATCAATTGGCGGGGGGGCGAAGTGAGCAGTTCTTC
>TRBV9|-|TRBJ2-5|few
CASSPHGYGANQETQYF
TGTGCCAGCAGCCCCCACGGTTACGGGGCCAATCAAGAGACCCAGTACTTC
>TRBV5-6|-|TRBJ2-1|few
CASSSEQSSYNEQFF
TGTGCCAGCAGCTCAGAGCAGAGCTCCTACAATGAGCAGTTCTTC
>TRBV19|-|TRBJ1-1|-
CASSMGYGAAEAFF
TGTGCCAGTAGTATGGGCTATGGAGCGGCTGAAGCTTTCTTT
>TRBV28|-|TRBJ1-6|many
CASSFGAFNSPLHF
TGTGCCAGCAGTTTTGGAGCATTTAATTCACCCCTCCACTTT
>TRBV28|-|TRBJ2-1|many
CASSLIRFSYNEQFF
TGTGCCAGCAGTTTGATCAGGTTTTCTTACAATGAGCAGTTCTTC
>TRBV6-2/TRBV6-3|-|TRBJ1-2|few
CASSYDSLRYGYTF
TGTGCCAGCAGTTACGATTCTCTCCGCTATGGCTACACCTTC
>TRBV6-1|-|TRBJ1-1|many
CASTRGMNTEAFF
TGTGCCAGCACCCGAGGAATGAACACTGAAGCTTTCTTT
>TRBV20-1|TRBD1|TRBJ1-2|few
CSARDKDREYGYTF
TGCAGTGCTAGAGATAAGGACAGGGAGTATGGCTACACCTTC